This T cell receptor (beta chain) stems from a study of OX40 agonist ivuxolimab in advanced cancers. CDR3 length equals 13 residues. V lost 2 bases and J lost 7, with 12 bases in between. Germline CDR1 MNHEY, CDR2 SVGAGI. Method: immunoSEQ multiplex PCR; TCRdb's copy keeps in-frame clones and lacks some. The sample comprises approximately 42,000 clones, around 90% of which are singletons, and roughly a sixth rests with the top ten. The J gene is TRBJ2-7, the V gene TRBV6-5, with unresolved D. Source: CD4+ or CD8+ T cells sorted from blood, taken in a trial of the OX40 agonist ivuxolimab. The receptor was derived from an adult with an advanced solid tumor such as melanoma, head and neck, liver or kidney cancer. As DNA, the CDR3 is TGTGCCAGCAGTTACGTCCGGTCTGGGGAGCAGTACGTC. Translation: CASSYVRSGEQYV.